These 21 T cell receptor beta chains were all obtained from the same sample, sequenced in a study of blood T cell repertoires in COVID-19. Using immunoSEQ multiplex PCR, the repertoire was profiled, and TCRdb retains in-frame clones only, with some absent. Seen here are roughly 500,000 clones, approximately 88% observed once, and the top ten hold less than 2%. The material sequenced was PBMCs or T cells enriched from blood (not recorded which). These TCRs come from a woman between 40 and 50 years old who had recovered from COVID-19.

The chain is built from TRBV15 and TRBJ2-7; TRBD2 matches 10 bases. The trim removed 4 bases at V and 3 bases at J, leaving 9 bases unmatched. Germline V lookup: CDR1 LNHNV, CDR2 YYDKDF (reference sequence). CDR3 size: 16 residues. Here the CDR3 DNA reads TGTGCCACCAGCACTTTAGGACTAGCGGAGATCTACGAGCAGTACTTC. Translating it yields CATSTLGLAEIYEQYF.

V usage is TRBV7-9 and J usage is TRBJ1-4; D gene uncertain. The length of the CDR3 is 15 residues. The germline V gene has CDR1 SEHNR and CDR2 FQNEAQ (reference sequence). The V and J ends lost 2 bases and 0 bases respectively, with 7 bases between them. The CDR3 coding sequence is TGTGCCAGCAGCTTAATCCCAGCAACTAATGAAAAACTGTTTTTT. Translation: CASSLIPATNEKLFF.

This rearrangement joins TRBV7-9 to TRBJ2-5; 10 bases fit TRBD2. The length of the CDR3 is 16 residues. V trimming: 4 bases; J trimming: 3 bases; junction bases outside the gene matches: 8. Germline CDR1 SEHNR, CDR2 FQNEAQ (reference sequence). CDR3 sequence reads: CASSSSSSGSKETQYF. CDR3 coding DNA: TGTGCCAGCAGCTCTTCCTCTAGCGGGAGTAAAGAGACCCAGTACTTC.

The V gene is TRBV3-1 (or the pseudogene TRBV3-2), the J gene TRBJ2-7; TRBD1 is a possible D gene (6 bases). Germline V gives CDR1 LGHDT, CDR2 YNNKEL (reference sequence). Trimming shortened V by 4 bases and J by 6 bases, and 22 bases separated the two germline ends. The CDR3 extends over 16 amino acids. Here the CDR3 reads CASSPLPGHRPREQYF. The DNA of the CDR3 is TGTGCCAGCAGCCCATTACCGGGACACAGGCCCCGCGAGCAGTACTTC.

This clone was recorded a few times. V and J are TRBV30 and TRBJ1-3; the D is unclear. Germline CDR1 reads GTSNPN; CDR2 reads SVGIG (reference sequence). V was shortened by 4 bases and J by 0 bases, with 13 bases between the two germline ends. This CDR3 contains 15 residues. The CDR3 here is CAWKSFRYSGNTIYF. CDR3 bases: TGTGCCTGGAAGTCGTTCCGGTACTCTGGAAACACCATATATTTT. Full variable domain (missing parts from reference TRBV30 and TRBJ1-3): SQTIHQWPATLVQPVGSPLSLECTVEGTSNPNLYWYRQAAGRGLQLLFYSVGIGQISSEVPQNLSASRPQDRQFILSSKKLLLSDSGFYLCAWKSFRYSGNTIYFGEGSWLTVV.

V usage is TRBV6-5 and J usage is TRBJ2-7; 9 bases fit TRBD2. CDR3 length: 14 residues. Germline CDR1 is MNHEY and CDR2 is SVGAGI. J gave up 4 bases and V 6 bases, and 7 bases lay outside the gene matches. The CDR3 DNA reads TGTGCCAGCAGAGGATTAGCGGGAGAATACGAGCAGTACTTC. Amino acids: CASRGLAGEYEQYF.

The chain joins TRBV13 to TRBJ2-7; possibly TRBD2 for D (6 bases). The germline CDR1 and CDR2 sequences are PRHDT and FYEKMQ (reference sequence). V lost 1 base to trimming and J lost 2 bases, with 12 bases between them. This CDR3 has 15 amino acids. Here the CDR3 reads CASSLVKGLPYEQYF. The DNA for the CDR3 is TGTGCCAGCAGCTTAGTTAAGGGACTCCCCTACGAGCAGTACTTC.

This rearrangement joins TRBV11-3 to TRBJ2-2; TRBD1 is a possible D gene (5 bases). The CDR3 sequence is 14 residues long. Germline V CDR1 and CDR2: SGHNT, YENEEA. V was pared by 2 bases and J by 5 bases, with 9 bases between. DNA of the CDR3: TGTGCCAGCAGCTTACAGGGTGGTACCGGGGAGCTGTTTTTT. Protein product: CASSLQGGTGELFF.

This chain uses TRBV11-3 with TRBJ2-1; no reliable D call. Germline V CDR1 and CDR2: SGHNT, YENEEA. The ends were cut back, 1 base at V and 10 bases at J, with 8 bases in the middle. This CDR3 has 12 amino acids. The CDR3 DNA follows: TGTGCCAGCAGCTTAGTCCTACGGGAGCAGTTCTTC. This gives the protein CASSLVLREQFF.

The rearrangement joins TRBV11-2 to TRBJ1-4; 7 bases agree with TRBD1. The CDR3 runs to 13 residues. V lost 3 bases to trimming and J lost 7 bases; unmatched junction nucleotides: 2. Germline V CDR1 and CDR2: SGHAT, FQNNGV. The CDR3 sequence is CASSFGQAEKLFF. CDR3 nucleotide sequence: TGTGCCAGCAGCTTCGGACAGGCTGAAAAACTGTTTTTT.

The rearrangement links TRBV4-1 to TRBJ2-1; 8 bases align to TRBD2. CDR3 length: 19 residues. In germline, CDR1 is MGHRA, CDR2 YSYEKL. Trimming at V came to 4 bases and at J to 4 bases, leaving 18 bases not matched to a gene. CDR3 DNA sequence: TGCGCCAGCAGCCTGGAAGTGATAGCGGGACTGAAAACGTACAATGAGCAGTTCTTC. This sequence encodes CASSLEVIAGLKTYNEQFF.

CDR3 amino acids: CAISITGTSAYNEQFF. The DNA for the CDR3 is TGTGCCATCAGTATCACCGGGACTAGCGCTTACAATGAGCAGTTCTTC. The rearrangement uses TRBV10-3 and TRBJ2-1; 10 bases are shared with TRBD2. The ends lost 5 bases at V and 4 bases at J; junction bases unmatched: 8. Germline-derived CDR1 and CDR2 are ENHRY and SYGVKD. CDR3 size: 16 residues.

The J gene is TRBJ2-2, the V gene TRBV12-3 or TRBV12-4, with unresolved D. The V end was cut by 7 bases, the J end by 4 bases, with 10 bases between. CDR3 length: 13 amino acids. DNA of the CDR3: TGTGCCAGCACCAGAAGTGGCACCGGGGAGCTGTTTTTT. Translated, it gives CASTRSGTGELFF.

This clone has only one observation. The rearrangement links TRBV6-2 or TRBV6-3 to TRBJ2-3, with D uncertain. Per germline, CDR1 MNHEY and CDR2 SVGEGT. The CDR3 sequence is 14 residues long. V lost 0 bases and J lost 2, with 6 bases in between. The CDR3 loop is CASSYSAYTDTQYF. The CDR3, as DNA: TGTGCCAGCAGTTACTCGGCATACACAGATACGCAGTATTTT.

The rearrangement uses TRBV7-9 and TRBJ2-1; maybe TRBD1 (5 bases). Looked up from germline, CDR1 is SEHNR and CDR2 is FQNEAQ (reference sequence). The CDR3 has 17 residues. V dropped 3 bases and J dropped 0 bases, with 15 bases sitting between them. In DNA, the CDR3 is TGTGCCAGCAGCTTCCAGGGCCGACGGAGCTCCTACAATGAGCAGTTCTTC. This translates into CASSFQGRRSSYNEQFF. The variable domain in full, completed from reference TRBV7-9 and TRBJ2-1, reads DTGVSQNPRHKITKRGQNVTFRCDPISEHNRLYWYRQTLGQGPEFLTYFQNEAQLEKSRLLSDRFSAERPKGSFSTLEIQRTEQGDSAMYLCASSFQGRRSSYNEQFFGPGTRLTVL.

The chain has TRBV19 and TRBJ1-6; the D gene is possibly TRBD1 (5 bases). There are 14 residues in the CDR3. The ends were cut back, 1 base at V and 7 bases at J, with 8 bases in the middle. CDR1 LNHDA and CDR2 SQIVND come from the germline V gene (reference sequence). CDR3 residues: CASSIGRTNSPLHF. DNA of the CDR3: TGTGCCAGTAGTATAGGGCGGACAAATTCACCCCTCCACTTT.

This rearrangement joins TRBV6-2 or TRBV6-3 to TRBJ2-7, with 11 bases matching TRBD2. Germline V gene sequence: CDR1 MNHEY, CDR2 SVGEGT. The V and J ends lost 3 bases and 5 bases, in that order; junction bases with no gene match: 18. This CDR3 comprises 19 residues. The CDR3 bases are TGTGCCAGCAGTTATGGCGGGACAGTACTAGCGGGAGTCATTGACGAGCAGTACTTC. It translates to CASSYGGTVLAGVIDEQYF.

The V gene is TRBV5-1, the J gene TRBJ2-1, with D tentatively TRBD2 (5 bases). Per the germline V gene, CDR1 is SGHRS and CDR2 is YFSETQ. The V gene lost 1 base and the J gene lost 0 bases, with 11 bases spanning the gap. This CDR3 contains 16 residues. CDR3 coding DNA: TGCGCCAGCAGCTTGTATCCCGGGGACTCCTACAATGAGCAGTTCTTC. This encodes CASSLYPGDSYNEQFF. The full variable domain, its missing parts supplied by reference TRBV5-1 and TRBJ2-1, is KAGVTQTPRYLIKTRGQQVTLSCSPISGHRSVSWYQQTPGQGLQFLFEYFSETQRNKGNFPGRFSGRQFSNSRSEMNVSTLELGDSALYLCASSLYPGDSYNEQFFGPGTRLTVL.

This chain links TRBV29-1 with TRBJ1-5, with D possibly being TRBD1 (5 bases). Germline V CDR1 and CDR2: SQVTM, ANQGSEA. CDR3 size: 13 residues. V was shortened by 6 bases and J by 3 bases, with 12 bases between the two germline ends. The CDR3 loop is CSVSPGYNQPQHF. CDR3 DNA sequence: TGCAGCGTCTCCCCAGGGTACAATCAGCCCCAGCATTTT.

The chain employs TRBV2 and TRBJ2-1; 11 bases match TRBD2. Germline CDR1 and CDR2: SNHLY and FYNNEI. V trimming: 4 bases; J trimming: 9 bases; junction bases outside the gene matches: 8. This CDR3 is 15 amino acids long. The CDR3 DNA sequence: TGTGCCAGCAGTGGTTCACTAGCGGGAGATGGTGAGCAGTTCTTC. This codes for CASSGSLAGDGEQFF.

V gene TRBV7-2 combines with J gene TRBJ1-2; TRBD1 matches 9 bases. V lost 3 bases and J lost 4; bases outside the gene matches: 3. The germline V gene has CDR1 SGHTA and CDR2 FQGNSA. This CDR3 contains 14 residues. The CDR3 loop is CASSFRQGGYGYTF. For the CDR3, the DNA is TGTGCCAGCAGCTTCAGACAGGGGGGCTATGGCTACACCTTC.